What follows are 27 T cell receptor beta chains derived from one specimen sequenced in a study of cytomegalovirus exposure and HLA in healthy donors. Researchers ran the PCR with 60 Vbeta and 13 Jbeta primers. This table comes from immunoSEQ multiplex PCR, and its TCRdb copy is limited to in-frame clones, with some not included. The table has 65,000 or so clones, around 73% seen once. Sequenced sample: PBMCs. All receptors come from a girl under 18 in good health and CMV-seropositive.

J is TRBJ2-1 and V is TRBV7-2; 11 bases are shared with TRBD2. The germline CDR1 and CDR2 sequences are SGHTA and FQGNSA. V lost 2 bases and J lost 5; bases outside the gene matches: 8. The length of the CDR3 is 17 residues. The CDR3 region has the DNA TGTGCCAGCAGCTTACGCGTGGGGACTAGCGGAAACAATGAGCAGTTCTTC. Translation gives CASSLRVGTSGNNEQFF. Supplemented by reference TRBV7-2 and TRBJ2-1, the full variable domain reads GAGVSQSPSNKVTEKGKDVELRCDPISGHTALYWYRQSLGQGLEFLIYFQGNSAPDKSGLPSDRFSAERTGGSVSTLTIQRTQQEDSAVYLCASSLRVGTSGNNEQFFGPGTRLTVL.

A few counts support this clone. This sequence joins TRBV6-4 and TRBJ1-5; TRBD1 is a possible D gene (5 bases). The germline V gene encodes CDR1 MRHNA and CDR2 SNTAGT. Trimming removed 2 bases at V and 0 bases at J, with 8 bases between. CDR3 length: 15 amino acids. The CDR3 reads CASSDGAHSNQPQHF. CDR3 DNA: TGTGCCAGCAGTGACGGGGCCCATAGCAATCAGCCCCAGCATTTT.

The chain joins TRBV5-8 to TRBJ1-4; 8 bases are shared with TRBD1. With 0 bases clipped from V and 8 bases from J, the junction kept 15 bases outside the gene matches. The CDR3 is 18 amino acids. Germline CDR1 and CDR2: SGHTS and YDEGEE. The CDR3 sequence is CASSLEGQEDRDGEKLFF. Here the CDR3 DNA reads TGTGCCAGCAGCTTGGAGGGGCAGGAGGACAGGGATGGGGAAAAACTGTTTTTT.

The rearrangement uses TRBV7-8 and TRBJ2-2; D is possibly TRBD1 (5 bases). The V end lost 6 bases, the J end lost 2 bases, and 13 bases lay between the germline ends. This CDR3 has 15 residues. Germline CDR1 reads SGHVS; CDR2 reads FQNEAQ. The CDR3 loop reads CASRPVGVNTGELFF. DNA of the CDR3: TGTGCCAGCAGGCCCGTAGGGGTAAACACCGGGGAGCTGTTTTTT.

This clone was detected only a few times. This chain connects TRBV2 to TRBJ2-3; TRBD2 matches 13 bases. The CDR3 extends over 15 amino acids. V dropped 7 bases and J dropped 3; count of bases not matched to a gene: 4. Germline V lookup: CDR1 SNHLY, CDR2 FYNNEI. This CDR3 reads CASKGLAGVTDTQYF. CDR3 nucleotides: TGTGCCAGCAAAGGACTAGCGGGGGTTACAGATACGCAGTATTTT.

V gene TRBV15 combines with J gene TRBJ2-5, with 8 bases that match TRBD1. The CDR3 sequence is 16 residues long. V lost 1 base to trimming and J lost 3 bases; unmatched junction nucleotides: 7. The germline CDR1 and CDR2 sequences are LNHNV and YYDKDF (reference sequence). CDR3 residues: CATSRGADRGEETQYF. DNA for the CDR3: TGTGCCACCAGCAGAGGTGCCGACAGGGGCGAAGAGACCCAGTACTTC. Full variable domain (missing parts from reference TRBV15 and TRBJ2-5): DAMVIQNPRYQVTQFGKPVTLSCSQTLNHNVMYWYQQKSSQAPKLLFHYYDKDFNNEADTPDNFQSRRPNTSFCFLDIRSPGLGDTAMYLCATSRGADRGEETQYFGPGTRLLVL.

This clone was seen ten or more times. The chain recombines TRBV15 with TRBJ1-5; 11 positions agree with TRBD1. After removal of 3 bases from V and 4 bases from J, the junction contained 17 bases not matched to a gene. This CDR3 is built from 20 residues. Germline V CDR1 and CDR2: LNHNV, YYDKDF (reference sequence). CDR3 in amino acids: CATSSPTGTGGRSVNQPQHF. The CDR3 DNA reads TGTGCCACCAGCAGCCCCACCGGGACAGGGGGGAGGAGTGTGAATCAGCCCCAGCATTTT.

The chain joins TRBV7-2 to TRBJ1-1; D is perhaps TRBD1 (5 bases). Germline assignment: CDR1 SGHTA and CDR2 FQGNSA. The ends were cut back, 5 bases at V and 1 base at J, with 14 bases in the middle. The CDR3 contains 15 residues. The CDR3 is CASSVSTVANTEAFF. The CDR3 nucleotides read TGTGCCAGCAGCGTATCGACAGTCGCGAACACTGAAGCTTTCTTT.

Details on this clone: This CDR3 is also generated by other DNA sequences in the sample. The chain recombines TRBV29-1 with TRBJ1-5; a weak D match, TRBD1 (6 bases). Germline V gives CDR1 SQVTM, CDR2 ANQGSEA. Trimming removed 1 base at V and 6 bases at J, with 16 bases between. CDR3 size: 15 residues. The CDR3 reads CSVEVGGGGSQPQHF. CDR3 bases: TGCAGCGTTGAAGTAGGAGGGGGGGGAAGTCAGCCCCAGCATTTT. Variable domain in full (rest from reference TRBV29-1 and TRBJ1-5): SAVISQKPSRDICQRGTSLTIQCQVDSQVTMMFWYRQQPGQSLTLIATANQGSEATYESGFVIDKFPISRPNLTFSTLTVSNMSPEDSSIYLCSVEVGGGGSQPQHFGDGTRLSIL.

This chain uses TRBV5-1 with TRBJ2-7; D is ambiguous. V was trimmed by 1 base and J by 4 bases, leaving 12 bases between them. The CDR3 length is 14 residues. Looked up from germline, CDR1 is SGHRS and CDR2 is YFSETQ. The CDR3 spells CASSLQAGWYEQYF. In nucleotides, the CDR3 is TGCGCCAGCAGCTTGCAGGCAGGCTGGTACGAGCAGTACTTC. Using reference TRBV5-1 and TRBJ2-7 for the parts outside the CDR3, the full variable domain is KAGVTQTPRYLIKTRGQQVTLSCSPISGHRSVSWYQQTPGQGLQFLFEYFSETQRNKGNFPGRFSGRQFSNSRSEMNVSTLELGDSALYLCASSLQAGWYEQYFGPGTRLTVT.

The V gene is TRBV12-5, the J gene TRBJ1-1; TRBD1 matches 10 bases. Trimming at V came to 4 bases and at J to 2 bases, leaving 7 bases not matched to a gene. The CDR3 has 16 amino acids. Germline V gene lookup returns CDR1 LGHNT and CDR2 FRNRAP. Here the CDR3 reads CASGSGQGGTNTEAFF. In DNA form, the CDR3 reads TGTGCTAGTGGTTCCGGACAGGGGGGGACTAACACTGAAGCTTTCTTT.

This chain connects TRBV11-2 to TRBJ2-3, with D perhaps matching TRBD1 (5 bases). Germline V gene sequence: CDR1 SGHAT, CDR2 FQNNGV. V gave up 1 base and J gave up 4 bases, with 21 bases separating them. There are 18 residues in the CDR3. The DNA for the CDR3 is TGTGCCAGCAGCTTAGTCTCGGTCAGGGCCATGGCGCCAGATACGCAGTATTTT. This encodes CASSLVSVRAMAPDTQYF.

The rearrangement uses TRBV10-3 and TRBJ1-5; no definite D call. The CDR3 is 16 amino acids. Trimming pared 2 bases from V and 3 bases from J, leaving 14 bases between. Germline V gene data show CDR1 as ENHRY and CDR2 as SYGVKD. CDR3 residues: CAISEAEGPFNQPQHF. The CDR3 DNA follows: TGTGCCATCAGTGAGGCGGAAGGCCCCTTCAATCAGCCCCAGCATTTT.

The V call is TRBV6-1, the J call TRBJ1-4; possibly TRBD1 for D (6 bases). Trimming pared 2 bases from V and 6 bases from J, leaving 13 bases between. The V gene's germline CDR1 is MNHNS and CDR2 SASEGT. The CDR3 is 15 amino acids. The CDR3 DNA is TGTGCCAGCAGTGAAATATCAGGGGCACATGAAAAACTGTTTTTT. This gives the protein CASSEISGAHEKLFF.

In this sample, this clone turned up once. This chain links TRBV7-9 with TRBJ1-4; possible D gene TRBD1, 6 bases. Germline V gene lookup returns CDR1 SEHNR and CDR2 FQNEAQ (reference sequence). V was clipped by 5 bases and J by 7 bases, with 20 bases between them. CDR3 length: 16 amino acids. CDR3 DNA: TGTGCCAGCAGCCCCTCGCGGGGGCGACTTGGTGAAAAACTGTTTTTT. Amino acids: CASSPSRGRLGEKLFF. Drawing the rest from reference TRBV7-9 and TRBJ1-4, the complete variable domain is DTGVSQNPRHKITKRGQNVTFRCDPISEHNRLYWYRQTLGQGPEFLTYFQNEAQLEKSRLLSDRFSAERPKGSFSTLEIQRTEQGDSAMYLCASSPSRGRLGEKLFFGSGTQLSVL.

The CDR3 loop reads CASSGPKGVDTGELFF. The CDR3 DNA is TGTGCCAGCAGTGGGCCCAAGGGAGTCGATACCGGGGAGCTGTTTTTT. This chain uses TRBV2 with TRBJ2-2; a weak D match, TRBD2 (5 bases). From germline, CDR1 is SNHLY and CDR2 FYNNEI. Trimming took off 4 bases at V and 5 bases at J, with 17 bases between the two ends. CDR3 length equals 16 residues.

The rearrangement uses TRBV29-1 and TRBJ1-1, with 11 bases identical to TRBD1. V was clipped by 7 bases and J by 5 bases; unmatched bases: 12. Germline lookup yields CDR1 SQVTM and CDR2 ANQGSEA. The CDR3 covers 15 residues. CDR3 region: CSARGPGQGGTEAFF. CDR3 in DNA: TGCAGCGCTCGGGGGCCGGGACAGGGGGGGACTGAAGCTTTCTTT.

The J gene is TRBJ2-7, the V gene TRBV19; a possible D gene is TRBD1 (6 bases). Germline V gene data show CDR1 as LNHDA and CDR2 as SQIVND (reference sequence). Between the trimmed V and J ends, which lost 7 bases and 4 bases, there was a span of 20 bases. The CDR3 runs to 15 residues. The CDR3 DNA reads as TGTGCCAGTACTAAACACCGGGACAATCTATACGAGCAGTACTTC. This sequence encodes CASTKHRDNLYEQYF.

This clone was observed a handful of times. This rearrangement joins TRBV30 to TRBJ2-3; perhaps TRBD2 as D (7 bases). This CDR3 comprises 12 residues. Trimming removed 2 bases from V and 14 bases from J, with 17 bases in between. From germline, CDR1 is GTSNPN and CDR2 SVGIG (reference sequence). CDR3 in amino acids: CAWSPKGGVRYF. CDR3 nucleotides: TGTGCCTGGAGTCCTAAAGGGGGGGTAAGGTATTTT. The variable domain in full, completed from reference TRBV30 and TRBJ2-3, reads SQTIHQWPATLVQPVGSPLSLECTVEGTSNPNLYWYRQAAGRGLQLLFYSVGIGQISSEVPQNLSASRPQDRQFILSSKKLLLSDSGFYLCAWSPKGGVRYFGPGTRLTVL.

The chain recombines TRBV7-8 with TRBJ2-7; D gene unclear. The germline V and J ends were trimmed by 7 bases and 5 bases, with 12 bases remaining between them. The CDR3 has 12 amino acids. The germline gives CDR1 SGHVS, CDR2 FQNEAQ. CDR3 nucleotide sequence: TGTGCCAGCACCACCCTAGGCAACGAGCAGTACTTC. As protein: CASTTLGNEQYF.

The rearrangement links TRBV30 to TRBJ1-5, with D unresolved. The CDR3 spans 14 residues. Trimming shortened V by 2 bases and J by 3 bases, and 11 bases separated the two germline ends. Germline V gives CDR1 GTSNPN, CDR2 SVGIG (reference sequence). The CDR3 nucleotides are TGTGCCTGGAGTTCTTCAGGACTCAATCAGCCCCAGCATTTT. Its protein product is CAWSSSGLNQPQHF. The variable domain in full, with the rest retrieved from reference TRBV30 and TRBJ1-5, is SQTIHQWPATLVQPVGSPLSLECTVEGTSNPNLYWYRQAAGRGLQLLFYSVGIGQISSEVPQNLSASRPQDRQFILSSKKLLLSDSGFYLCAWSSSGLNQPQHFGDGTRLSIL.

For the CDR3, the DNA is TGCGCCAGCAGCTTGCGCCAGCGGACCCCGACGGCAGATACGCAGTATTTT. It yields the protein CASSLRQRTPTADTQYF. This chain joins TRBV5-1 and TRBJ2-3; D is possibly TRBD2 (5 bases). The CDR3 has 17 residues. Germline values: CDR1 SGHRS, CDR2 YFSETQ. V was clipped by 1 base and J by 4 bases, with 19 bases between them.

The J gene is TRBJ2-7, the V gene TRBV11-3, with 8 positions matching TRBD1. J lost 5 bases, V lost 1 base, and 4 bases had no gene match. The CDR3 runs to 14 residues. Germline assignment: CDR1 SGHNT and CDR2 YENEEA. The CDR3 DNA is TGTGCCAGCAGCTTAGGACAGGGGTCCCACGAGCAGTACTTC. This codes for CASSLGQGSHEQYF.

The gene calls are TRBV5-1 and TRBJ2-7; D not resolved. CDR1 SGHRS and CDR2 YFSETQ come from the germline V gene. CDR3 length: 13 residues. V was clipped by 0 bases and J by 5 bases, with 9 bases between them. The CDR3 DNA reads TGCGCCAGCAGCTTGGGTCTACAGAACGAGCAGTACTTC. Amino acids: CASSLGLQNEQYF.

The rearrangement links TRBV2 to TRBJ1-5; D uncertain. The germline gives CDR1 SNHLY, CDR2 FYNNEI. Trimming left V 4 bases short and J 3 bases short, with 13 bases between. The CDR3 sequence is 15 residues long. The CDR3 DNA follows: TGTGCCAGCAGTGGGTTTAGTACTAACAATCAGCCCCAGCATTTT. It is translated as CASSGFSTNNQPQHF.

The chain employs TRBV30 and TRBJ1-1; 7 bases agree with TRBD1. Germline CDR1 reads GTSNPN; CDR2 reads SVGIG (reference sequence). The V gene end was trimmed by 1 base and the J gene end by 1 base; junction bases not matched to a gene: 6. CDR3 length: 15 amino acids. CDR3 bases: TGTGCCTGGAGTGGGGGCGGGACAGCGAACACTGAAGCTTTCTTT. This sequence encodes CAWSGGGTANTEAFF.

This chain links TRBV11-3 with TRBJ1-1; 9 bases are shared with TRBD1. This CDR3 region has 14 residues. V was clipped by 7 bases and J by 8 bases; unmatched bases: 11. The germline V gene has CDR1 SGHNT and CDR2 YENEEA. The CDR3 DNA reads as TGTGCCAGCATAACTCCCGGGACAGGGATCGAAGCTTTCTTT. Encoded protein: CASITPGTGIEAFF.